Listed below are T cell receptor beta chains from one sample, sequenced in a study of OX40 agonist ivuxolimab in advanced cancers. Sequencing was performed with immunoSEQ multiplex PCR; in TCRdb, only in-frame clones are kept and a portion is missing. This table holds around 55,000 clones, approximately 90% found once. The sequences come from CD4+ or CD8+ T cells sorted from blood, collected in a trial of the OX40 agonist ivuxolimab. These receptors came from an adult with an advanced solid tumor such as melanoma, head and neck, liver or kidney cancer. CDR3s include the opening cysteine and the closing phenylalanine or tryptophan. D genes are given only for firm matches. Not every row has a clone size; where given, it reads once, few, many or a size class.

>NA|NA|TRBJ2-1|TRBV4-3
CASSQGTGMSSYNEQFF
TGCGCCAGCAGCCAGGGGACCGGGATGAGCTCCTACAATGAGCAGTTCTTC
>NA|NA|TRBJ2-1|TRBV4-3
CASSQDPAEVYNEQFF
TGCGCCAGCAGCCAAGATCCAGCGGAGGTCTACAATGAGCAGTTCTTC
>NA|NA|TRBJ1-5|TRBV4-1
CASSKDSSNQPQHF
TGCGCCAGCAGCAAGGACAGTAGCAATCAGCCCCAGCATTTT
>NA|NA|TRBJ1-2|TRBV10-3
CAISGGSNYTF
TGTGCCATCAGTGGGGGTAGTAACTACACCTTC
>NA|NA|TRBJ2-2|TRBV27
CASSLSEYIRPGELFF
TGTGCCAGCAGTTTATCGGAGTACATACGTCCCGGGGAGCTGTTTTTT
>TRBD1|NA|TRBJ2-5|TRBV9
CASSYQTGIQETQYF
TGTGCCAGCAGCTACCAGACAGGGATACAAGAGACCCAGTACTTC
>TRBD1|once|TRBJ1-5|TRBV27
CATGQASQPQHF
TGTGCCACCGGACAGGCAAGTCAGCCCCAGCATTTT
>NA|NA|TRBJ2-1|TRBV2
CASSEYRDTRMNEQFF
TGTGCCAGCAGTGAATATAGGGACACTAGAATGAATGAGCAGTTCTTC
>TRBD1|NA|TRBJ1-1|TRBV7-9
CASSSRDRANEAFF
TGTGCCAGCAGCTCCCGGGACAGGGCAAATGAAGCTTTCTTT
>NA|medium-sized|TRBJ2-5|TRBV9
CASSATFGETQYF
TGTGCCAGCAGCGCCACTTTCGGCGAGACCCAGTACTTC
>NA|few|TRBJ1-6|TRBV13
CASSLGARGNSPLHF
TGTGCCAGCAGCTTAGGGGCCAGGGGTAACTCACCCCTCCACTTT
>NA|NA|TRBJ1-5|TRBV5-5
CASSLDGGWNQPQHF
TGTGCCAGCAGCTTGGACGGGGGCTGGAATCAGCCCCAGCATTTT
>TRBD2|NA|TRBJ2-7|TRBV2
CASSEYGTSSYEQYF
TGTGCCAGCAGTGAGTACGGGACTAGCTCCTACGAGCAGTACTTC
>NA|once|TRBJ1-3|TRBV6-5
CASITTSGNTIYF
TGTGCCAGCATTACAACCTCTGGAAACACCATATATTTT
>TRBD1|NA|TRBJ1-2|TRBV5-6
CASNLESNYRGYGYTF
TGTGCCAGCAACCTGGAGTCTAACTACAGGGGCTATGGCTACACCTTC
>NA|NA|TRBJ2-3|TRBV7-2
CASSPGLNTDTQYF
TGTGCCAGCAGCCCTGGACTTAACACAGATACGCAGTATTTT
>NA|NA|TRBJ2-1|TRBV9
CASSGTNEQFF
TGTGCCAGCAGCGGGACCAATGAGCAGTTCTTC
>TRBD1|NA|TRBJ2-1|TRBV5-1
CASSPGQGYEQFF
TGCGCCAGCAGCCCGGGACAGGGCTATGAGCAGTTCTTC
>TRBD2|once|TRBJ2-7|TRBV27
CASSLLAVSSYEQYF
TGTGCCAGCAGTCTCCTAGCGGTGAGCTCCTACGAGCAGTACTTC
>NA|NA|TRBJ1-2|TRBV7-8
CAVEEGYGYTF
TGTGCCGTTGAGGAAGGCTATGGCTACACCTTC
>NA|NA|TRBJ1-1|TRBV4-3
CASSQGLGRSMNTEAFF
TGCGCCAGCAGCCAGGGCCTAGGCAGATCCATGAACACTGAAGCTTTCTTT
>NA|NA|TRBJ1-2|TRBV27
CASSLSRTGSYTF
TGTGCCAGCAGTCTCAGCAGGACGGGGAGCTACACCTTC